This entry lists 9 T cell receptor beta chains sequenced from one sample in a study of T cell repertoires in ileal Crohn's disease. Profiled with immunoSEQ multiplex PCR; TCRdb holds only in-frame clones, not every one. The sample records about 15,000 clones, more than 80% being singletons. The sample comprised ileal tissue. These receptors originate from an adult with Crohn's disease.

The J gene is TRBJ2-2, the V gene TRBV19; perhaps TRBD1 as D (5 bases). The CDR3 is 15 amino acids. CDR1 and CDR2 (germline): LNHDA, SQIVND (reference sequence). The V end lost 5 bases, the J end lost 3 bases, and 13 bases lay between the germline ends. CDR3 residues: CASSLDDSDTGELFF. The CDR3 nucleotides are TGTGCCAGTAGTCTGGACGACAGTGACACCGGGGAGCTGTTTTTT.

The V and J genes are TRBV11-3 and TRBJ2-7; 9 bases align to TRBD1. V was clipped by 1 base and J by 6 bases; unmatched bases: 10. The CDR3 sequence is 16 residues long. Germline-derived CDR1 and CDR2 are SGHNT and YENEEA. The CDR3 DNA sequence: TGTGCCAGCAGCTTAGGTGGGACAGGGACCCAAGGCGAGCAGTACGTC. This codes for CASSLGGTGTQGEQYV.

This clone was observed a few times. The rearrangement links TRBV10-2 to TRBJ1-3; unclear D gene. This CDR3 is 12 amino acids long. Germline CDR1 WSHSY, CDR2 SAAADI. Trimming removed 6 bases from V and 10 bases from J, with 13 bases in between. The CDR3 here is CASRDWASTIYF. CDR3 nucleotide sequence: TGCGCCAGCAGGGACTGGGCGTCGACCATATATTTT.

The chain carries TRBV27 and TRBJ1-1; D unclear. V gave up 1 base and J gave up 1 base, with 10 bases separating them. CDR1 and CDR2 from the germline V gene are MNHEY and SMNVEV (reference sequence). The CDR3 has 15 amino acids. The CDR3 loop reads CASSLLGRANTEAFF. DNA for the CDR3: TGTGCCAGCAGTTTATTGGGCAGAGCGAACACTGAAGCTTTCTTT.

The chain joins TRBV19 to TRBJ2-1; 9 bases are a match to TRBD1. CDR1 LNHDA and CDR2 SQIVND come from the germline V gene (reference sequence). J gave up 8 bases and V 5 bases, and 7 bases lay outside the gene matches. This CDR3 region has 14 residues. For the CDR3, the DNA is TGTGCCAGTAGTCGGGGGACAGGGAAGTATGAGCAGTTCTTC. Its translation: CASSRGTGKYEQFF.

The chain joins TRBV6-1 to TRBJ1-2; 11 bases match TRBD1. Unmatched junction bases numbered 11, after V lost 7 bases and J lost 7 bases. CDR1 and CDR2 (germline): MNHNS, SASEGT. The CDR3 runs to 15 residues. The CDR3 DNA sequence: TGTGCCAGCAAAAATCCGGACAGGGGGCTAGGTGGCTACACCTTC. This encodes CASKNPDRGLGGYTF.

The rearrangement uses TRBV27 and TRBJ1-3, with no clear D. The CDR3 is 15 amino acids. CDR1 is MNHEY and CDR2 is SMNVEV in the germline V gene (reference sequence). V was cut by 0 bases and J by 4 bases, with 10 bases left in between. This chain's CDR3 is CASSLSAGAGNTIYF. The CDR3, as DNA: TGTGCCAGCAGTTTATCGGCGGGCGCGGGAAACACCATATATTTT.

The chain combines TRBV5-1 with TRBJ2-1; no firm D call. CDR1 and CDR2 from the germline V gene are SGHRS and YFSETQ. V lost 0 bases and J 7 bases, leaving 8 bases between the germline ends. This CDR3 is 13 amino acids long. The CDR3 sequence is CASSLALFNEQFF. CDR3 coding DNA: TGCGCCAGCAGCTTGGCCCTTTTTAATGAGCAGTTCTTC.

J is TRBJ2-1 and V is TRBV27; 10 nucleotides agree with TRBD2. V trimming: 5 bases; J trimming: 3 bases; junction bases outside the gene matches: 7. Germline CDR1 MNHEY, CDR2 SMNVEV (reference sequence). The CDR3 length is 16 residues. The CDR3 reads CASSPHPSGGYNEQFF. As DNA, the CDR3 is TGTGCCAGCAGTCCCCACCCTAGCGGGGGCTACAATGAGCAGTTCTTC.